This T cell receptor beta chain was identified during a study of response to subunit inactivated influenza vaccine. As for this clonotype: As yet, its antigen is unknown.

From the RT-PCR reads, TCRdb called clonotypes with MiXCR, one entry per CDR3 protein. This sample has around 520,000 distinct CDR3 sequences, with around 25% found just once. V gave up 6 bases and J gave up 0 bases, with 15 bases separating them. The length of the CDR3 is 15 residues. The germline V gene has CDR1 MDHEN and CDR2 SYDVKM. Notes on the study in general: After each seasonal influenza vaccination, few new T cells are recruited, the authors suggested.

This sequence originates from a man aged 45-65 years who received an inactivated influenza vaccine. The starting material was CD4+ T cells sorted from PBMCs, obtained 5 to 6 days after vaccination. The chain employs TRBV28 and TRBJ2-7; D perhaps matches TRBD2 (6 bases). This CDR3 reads CASSAGGRSSYEQYF. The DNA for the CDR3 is TGTGCCAGCAGCGCCGGAGGGCGGAGCTCCTACGAGCAGTACTTC.